These T cell receptor beta chains were read from a single sample in a study of T cell responses to AZD1222 COVID-19 vaccine. Sequencing used immunoSEQ multiplex PCR; TCRdb keeps in-frame clones, though not all of them. Recorded for this sample: about 140,000 clones. Sequencing used peripheral blood. The receptor source for this set is an adult in good health. The CDR3 runs from the conserved cysteine through the conserved F or W. A D gene is named only where the DNA matches it firmly.

j_call,v_call,d_call,cdr3_nt,cdr3_aa
TRBJ1-5,TRBV11-2,NA,TGTGCCAGCAGCTTTGGGCTCTTTAGCAATCAGCCCCAGCATTTT,CASSFGLFSNQPQHF
TRBJ1-3,TRBV6-1,TRBD1,TGTGCCAGCAGTGGGGGCCGGGACAGGGGGCGCGGAAACACCATATATTTT,CASSGGRDRGRGNTIYF
TRBJ2-1,TRBV28,NA,TGTGCCAGCAGTCCGGGGACTGGAGTGCAGTTCTTC,CASSPGTGVQFF
TRBJ2-6,TRBV10-1,NA,TGCGCTCATGGACAGTCCTCCTCTGGGGCCAACGTCCTGACTTTC,CAHGQSSSGANVLTF
TRBJ2-3,TRBV9,TRBD1,TGTGCCAGTCAACAGGGGGCGGGCACAGATACGCAGTATTTT,CASQQGAGTDTQYF
TRBJ2-7,TRBV12-5,TRBD1,TGTGCTAGTGGTTTTGACCCGGGACAGGCACCCTACGAGCAGTACTTC,CASGFDPGQAPYEQYF
TRBJ2-7,TRBV11-1,NA,TGTGCCAGCAGCGACAGCCAGAGGACCTACGAGCAGTACTTC,CASSDSQRTYEQYF
TRBJ1-4,TRBV5-5,NA,TGTGCCAGCAGCTCACAGGGCCGCTGGGAAAAACTGTTTTTT,CASSSQGRWEKLFF
TRBJ2-3,TRBV4-2,NA,TGTGCCAGCAGCCAAGGGGCGGGGAGCACAGATACGCAGTATTTT,CASSQGAGSTDTQYF
TRBJ1-3,TRBV4-1,NA,TGCGCCAGCAGCCAAGACGTCGGGGCAGCTGGAAACACCATATATTTT,CASSQDVGAAGNTIYF
TRBJ1-5,TRBV2,NA,TGTGCCAGCAGTGAAGTGTATAGCAATCAGCCCCAGCATTTT,CASSEVYSNQPQHF
TRBJ1-1,TRBV7-3,NA,TGTGCCAGCAGCTCATTGGGGGGACAAAACACTGAAGCTTTCTTT,CASSSLGGQNTEAFF
TRBJ2-1,TRBV30,NA,TGTGCCTGGAGTGTAATGGTGGATGAGCAGTTCTTC,CAWSVMVDEQFF
TRBJ1-3,TRBV11-2,NA,TGTGCCAGCAGCTCGCGCCTCAACCAGGGTTCTGGAAACACCATATATTTT,CASSSRLNQGSGNTIYF
TRBJ1-2,TRBV30,NA,TGTGCCTGGAGTGGATATGGCTACACCTTC,CAWSGYGYTF
TRBJ1-1,TRBV9,NA,TGTGCCAGCAGTGGTCAGGGAGCTGAAGCTTTCTTT,CASSGQGAEAFF
TRBJ1-6,TRBV5-1,NA,TGCGCCAGCAGCTTTGGGGACGGCGGTTCACCCCTCCACTTT,CASSFGDGGSPLHF
TRBJ1-2,TRBV7-8,NA,TGTGCCAGCAGCTCCAAAGTCCTTTTCGACAACTATGGCTACACCTTC,CASSSKVLFDNYGYTF
TRBJ2-5,TRBV18,NA,TGTGCCAGCTCATCCGGACAGAGCCTCCAAGAGACCCAGTACTTC,CASSSGQSLQETQYF
TRBJ2-7,TRBV5-1,TRBD2,TGCGCCAGCAGCTTGTCAAGGGGACTAGCGGGGGAGAGCAACATTTACGAGCAGTACTTC,CASSLSRGLAGESNIYEQYF
TRBJ2-2,TRBV6-2/TRBV6-3,NA,TGTGCCAGCAGTTACGCCGGGGAGCTGTTTTTT,CASSYAGELFF
TRBJ2-2,TRBV15,NA,TGTGCCACCAGCAGAGGTCGGGGGGACAAAGGGGTCACCGGGGAGCTGTTTTTT,CATSRGRGDKGVTGELFF
TRBJ2-7,TRBV7-3,NA,TGTGCCAGCAGCTTAACTGGCTCGGGCGAGCAGTACTTC,CASSLTGSGEQYF
TRBJ1-4,TRBV19,NA,TGTGCCAGTACCGGAAACCATGAAAAACTGTTTTTT,CASTGNHEKLFF
TRBJ2-5,TRBV3-1/TRBV3-2,NA,TGTGCCAGCAGCCAAGAGGGGACTGGGGAGACCCAGTACTTC,CASSQEGTGETQYF
TRBJ2-1,TRBV5-4,TRBD2,TGTGCCAGCAGCATCAGCTTGAGACGTAGCGGGGGGTCTGAGCAGTTCTTC,CASSISLRRSGGSEQFF
TRBJ2-3,TRBV19,TRBD2,TGTGCCAGTAGTACCGGACTAGCGGGAGAGTTAGATACGCAGTATTTT,CASSTGLAGELDTQYF
TRBJ1-2,TRBV29-1,NA,TGCAGCGTGTTCGACACCTTACAGTACTATGGCTACACCTTC,CSVFDTLQYYGYTF
TRBJ1-6,TRBV2,NA,TGTGCCAGCAGTGGGGCAGGGTGGCCGGTAAGCTCACCCCTCCACTTT,CASSGAGWPVSSPLHF
TRBJ2-2,TRBV19,NA,TGTGCCAGTAGTATAGTCCCCGGGGAGCTGTTTTTT,CASSIVPGELFF
TRBJ2-1,TRBV5-6,TRBD1,TGTGCCAGCGGGACAGGGGCCTACAATGAGCAGTTCTTC,CASGTGAYNEQFF
TRBJ1-3,TRBV15,NA,TGTGCCACCAGCGTGGCAGGCCCGTCATATTACTCTGGAAACACCATATATTTT,CATSVAGPSYYSGNTIYF
TRBJ2-1,TRBV9,TRBD2,TGTGCCAGCAGCGCACGACTAGCGGGGGGGCGGTACAATGAGCAGTTCTTC,CASSARLAGGRYNEQFF
TRBJ2-1,TRBV27,NA,TGTGCCAGCAGTTTTTACAATGAGCAGTTCTTC,CASSFYNEQFF
TRBJ1-6,TRBV2,NA,TGTGCCAGCAGTGAAGTAAGGGGGGAGGGATCACCCCTCCACTTT,CASSEVRGEGSPLHF
TRBJ2-5,TRBV6-2/TRBV6-3,NA,TGTGCCAGCAGTTACTCGCAGGGGACTCTGCAAGAGACCCAGTACTTC,CASSYSQGTLQETQYF
TRBJ1-1,TRBV7-9,NA,TGTGCCAGCAGCTTATCGGGGAGGACTGAAGCTTTCTTT,CASSLSGRTEAFF
TRBJ2-7,TRBV15,NA,TGTGCCACCAGCAGGGGCCCGGGAGCGACCTACGAGCAGTACTTC,CATSRGPGATYEQYF
TRBJ1-2,TRBV4-1,TRBD1,TGCGCCAGCAGCCACCCGGACAGGCTAGATGGCTACACCTTC,CASSHPDRLDGYTF
TRBJ1-2,TRBV7-8,TRBD1,TGTGCCAGCAGCCCGCGGACAGGGGGCCGGACTAACTATGGCTACACCTTC,CASSPRTGGRTNYGYTF
TRBJ1-2,TRBV11-2,TRBD1,TGTGCCAGCAGCCCTACCGGGACAGAACTCTATGGCTACACCTTC,CASSPTGTELYGYTF
TRBJ2-7,TRBV6-5,NA,TGTGCCAGCATGAGGTCCCAATACTCCTACGAGCAGTACTTC,CASMRSQYSYEQYF
TRBJ1-5,TRBV9,NA,TGTGCCAGCAGCGTAGAGGGACTTGGCAATCAGCCCCAGCATTTT,CASSVEGLGNQPQHF
TRBJ1-2,TRBV29-1,TRBD1,TGCAGCGTAATTAGACAGGGGGCTGGCTATGGCTACACCTTC,CSVIRQGAGYGYTF
TRBJ2-1,TRBV4-2,NA,TGTGCCAGCAGCCAAGGTTATGGGATGCAGTTCTTC,CASSQGYGMQFF
TRBJ2-3,TRBV7-7,TRBD1,TGTGCCAGCAGCTCTGGGACAGACTTTAACACAGATACGCAGTATTTT,CASSSGTDFNTDTQYF
TRBJ1-2,TRBV12-3/TRBV12-4,NA,TGTGCCAGCAGTCCAAGGCTGGGAGGCTACACCTTC,CASSPRLGGYTF
TRBJ1-3,TRBV27,NA,TGTGCCAGCAGGCCCACGCAGGGATCTGGAAACACCATATATTTT,CASRPTQGSGNTIYF
TRBJ2-2,TRBV18,NA,TGTGCCAGCTCACCCAGGGCCCCTTCCACCGGGGAGCTGTTTTTT,CASSPRAPSTGELFF